This TCR beta chain was sequenced for a study of blood T cell repertoires in COVID-19. V lost 1 base and J lost 3, with 12 bases in between. CDR1 and CDR2 from the germline V gene are LNHDA and SQIVND (reference sequence). This CDR3 has 16 amino acids. Here immunoSEQ multiplex PCR was the method, and the copy in TCRdb shows in-frame clones only, minus some. The sample consists of about 200,000 clones, 86% of them appearing once. The source of this sequence is a man aged 25 to 40 who had recovered from COVID-19. The chain combines TRBV19 with TRBJ1-4; D uncertain. Sequenced: peripheral blood. The CDR3 region is CASSIGPAGSNEKLFF. Here the CDR3 DNA reads TGTGCCAGTAGTATAGGTCCGGCAGGCTCTAATGAAAAACTGTTTTTT.